This T cell receptor (beta chain) was identified in a study of vaccination effects on CD4 cells after COVID-19. On the study more broadly: Once vaccinated, three convalescent patients were sampled both early and late afterward.

Study observations and caveats: Researchers reported few convalescent patients and no early post-infection timepoints in the study. Mainly new vaccine-induced clones made up the post-vaccine spike-reactive clones in convalescents.

Profiled with immunoSEQ multiplex PCR; TCRdb holds only in-frame clones, not every one. The sample yields over 35,000 clones, 76% seen once. For this clone: What it binds is not known.

Trimming took off 8 bases at V and 1 base at J, with 12 bases between the two ends. The CDR3 has 15 residues. In germline, CDR1 is SGHNT, CDR2 YENEEA. Isolation of CD4+ T cells took place after around 10 days of culture. The infection with SARS-CoV-2 (confirmed by PCR) occurred in this person between March and December 2020. Either the mRNA-1273 or the BNT162b2 vaccine was given to participants as two doses. In the cultures, half the medium was exchanged for IL-2 medium on days 3 and 7. The rearrangement links TRBV11-3 to TRBJ1-6, with TRBD1 as a possible D gene (5 bases). This sequence was found in a human donor who had a prior SARS-CoV-2 infection. The sample in question was CD4+ T cells from PBMCs cultured without peptide, obtained after COVID-19 vaccination. CDR3 sequence reads: CASREGTSYNSPLHF. For the CDR3, the DNA is TGTGCCAGCCGGGAGGGGACGTCCTATAATTCACCCCTCCACTTT.